These T cell receptor beta chains were read from a single sample in a study of blood T cell repertoires in COVID-19. Measured with immunoSEQ multiplex PCR; TCRdb has only the in-frame clones, and not every one. In the table there are 150,000 or so clones, 90% to 95% of which are singletons. Material for sequencing was peripheral blood. These receptors were taken from a man between 50 and 59 years old with acute or convalescent COVID-19. CDR3s include the opening cysteine and the closing phenylalanine or tryptophan. Fields, in order: V gene, clone size, J gene, D gene, CDR3 DNA, CDR3 protein. A D gene is named only where the DNA matches it firmly. Size tells how often a clone was seen (once, few, many) or the class of an expanded clone, and some rows leave it out.

TRBV4-3	-	TRBJ2-1	TRBD1	TGCGCCAGCAGCCCAATTACAGGGGCGGCCAGCTCCTACAATGAGCAGTTCTTC	CASSPITGAASSYNEQFF
TRBV7-2	-	TRBJ1-2	-	TGTGCCAGCAGCTCCAGGGAAGTGGATGGCTACACCTTC	CASSSREVDGYTF
TRBV18	-	TRBJ2-5	-	TGTGCCAGCTCACTTCCGGAGGGGGCTGTAGAGACCCAGTACTTC	CASSLPEGAVETQYF
TRBV2	-	TRBJ2-7	-	TGTGCCAGCAGTGGACTAGGCGTCTCCTACGAGCAGTACTTC	CASSGLGVSYEQYF
TRBV29-1	once	TRBJ1-2	-	TGCAGCGTCCGCAGGGGATATGGCTACACCTTC	CSVRRGYGYTF
TRBV7-7	-	TRBJ2-5	TRBD2	TGTGCCAGCAGCTTTGGAGCGGGAGTGTTACCAGAGACCCAGTACTTC	CASSFGAGVLPETQYF
TRBV19	-	TRBJ1-2	-	TGTGCCAGTAGTATACGACAGACTCCTTTCTATGGCTACACCTTC	CASSIRQTPFYGYTF
TRBV9	-	TRBJ1-3	-	TGTGCCAGCAGCGTAGCGTCGGGCTCTGGAAACACCATATATTTT	CASSVASGSGNTIYF
TRBV7-6	-	TRBJ2-2	-	TGTGCCAGCAGCTTAGTTCTAGCCGGGGAGCTGTTTTTT	CASSLVLAGELFF
TRBV28	-	TRBJ1-1	-	TGTGCCAGCAGTTTCGCCCTGGGGGGCACTGAAGCTTTCTTT	CASSFALGGTEAFF
TRBV19	once	TRBJ1-2	-	TGTGCCAGTGGTGGGGCAGCAGCTAACTATGGCTACACCTTC	CASGGAAANYGYTF
TRBV15	-	TRBJ2-3	TRBD2	TGTGCCACCAGCAGCCTTAGCGGGACGGCGGATACGCAGTATTTT	CATSSLSGTADTQYF
TRBV27	-	TRBJ1-6	-	TGTGCCAGCAGTTTAATGGCAGGGGTTAATAATTCACCCCTCCACTTT	CASSLMAGVNNSPLHF
TRBV27	-	TRBJ2-1	TRBD2	TGTGCCAGCAGTCCCGGGACTAGCGGGTACAATGAGCAGTTCTTC	CASSPGTSGYNEQFF
TRBV18	-	TRBJ2-7	-	TGTGCCAGCTCACCATTCCTCGGGGGATCCTACGAGCAGTACTTC	CASSPFLGGSYEQYF
TRBV3-1/TRBV3-2	-	TRBJ1-3	TRBD1	TGTGCCAGCAGCCCCCTAGGGGGCTTAACTGGAAACACCATATATTTT	CASSPLGGLTGNTIYF